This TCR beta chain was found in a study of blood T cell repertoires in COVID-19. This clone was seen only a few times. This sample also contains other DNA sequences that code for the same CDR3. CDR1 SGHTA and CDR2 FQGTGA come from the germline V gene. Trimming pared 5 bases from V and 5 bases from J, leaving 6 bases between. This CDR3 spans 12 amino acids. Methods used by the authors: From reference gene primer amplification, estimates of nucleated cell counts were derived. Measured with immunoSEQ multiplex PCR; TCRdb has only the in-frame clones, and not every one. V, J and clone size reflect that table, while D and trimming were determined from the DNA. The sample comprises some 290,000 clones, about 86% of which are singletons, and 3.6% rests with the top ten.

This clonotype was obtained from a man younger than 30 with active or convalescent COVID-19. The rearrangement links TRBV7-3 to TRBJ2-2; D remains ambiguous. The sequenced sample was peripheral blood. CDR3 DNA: TGTGCCAGCAGCCTCTTAACCGGGGAGCTGTTTTTT. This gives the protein CASSLLTGELFF.